The text below deals with one T cell receptor (beta chain). Its matching antigen is unknown. These data are taken from a study of Graves' ophthalmopathy and Graves' hyperthyroidism. Findings of the study overall: In separating ophthalmopathy from stable hyperthyroidism, a 13-signature model achieved 85% to 90% sensitivity and 70% to 83% specificity.

Using RNA transcripts, the TCR beta CDR3 regions were amplified. Second-round multiplex PCR came after a first-round RT-PCR that employed HTBI primers. From the multiplex PCR reads, TCRdb called clonotypes with MiXCR, one entry per CDR3 protein. Among about 620,000 distinct CDR3 sequences listed, about 20% were seen once. Germline CDR1 reads LGHDT; CDR2 reads YNNKEL (reference sequence). The CDR3 contains 13 residues. V gave up 5 bases and J gave up 9 bases; unmatched junction bases: 9. Where ophthalmopathy was absent within 18 months of follow-up, hyperthyroidism was stable. Clinical symptoms, serum thyroxine, TRAb, thyroid ultrasound and orbital computed tomography formed the basis of diagnosis.

This clonotype was obtained from a woman younger than 35 with stable Graves' hyperthyroidism. Some clones in this sample may be carry-over from other donors' samples. The chain employs TRBV3-1 and TRBJ2-7; 8 bases agree with TRBD1. The source material was peripheral blood. In DNA form, the CDR3 reads TGTGCCAGCAGCACGGACAGGGTTAAAGGGCAGTACTTC. The encoded protein is CASSTDRVKGQYF.